This paragraph covers one TCR beta chain sequence. The study recruited people aged about 18 to 95 years across about two dozen US areas. Each recovered donor of Cohort 3 presented with two negative PCRs, clearance, or symptom resolution. This sample was included in a study of blood T cell repertoires in COVID-19. Study as a whole: T cells, B-cell-depleted T cells, or PBMCs supplied cDNA or gDNA.

In the authors' workflow: The assay estimated nucleated cells by amplifying reference gene primers. Sequenced by immunoSEQ multiplex PCR; TCRdb stores in-frame clones only, minus some. V, J and clone size were drawn from that table, and D and trimming were deduced from the DNA. The repertoire includes about 280,000 clones, around 84% of them detected once, and 2.5% to 3% sits in the top ten. Losses at the gene ends were 6 bases for V and 7 bases for J; bases not matched to a gene: 3. CDR3 length: 14 residues. Germline V gene data show CDR1 as LNHDA and CDR2 as SQIVND (reference sequence). The rearrangement uses TRBV19 and TRBJ2-2; 12 bases agree with TRBD2. Sequencing used PBMCs or T cells enriched from blood (not recorded which). The receptor was isolated from a woman in her forties or fifties who had recovered from COVID-19. The CDR3 nucleotides are TGTGCCAGTAGGCCACTAGCGGGAGGCGGGGAGCTGTTTTTT. It codes for CASRPLAGGGELFF.